This is a list of T cell receptor beta chains from one sample in a study of identical twins. One entry per CDR3 protein results from TCRdb running MiXCR on the 5' RACE reads. The sample carries approximately 630,000 distinct CDR3 sequences, about 7.6% recorded once. These sequences were also reported in another study, on yellow fever vaccine responses in identical twins.

Sequences were obtained from PBMCs. The receptor source for this set is a woman younger than 35 in good health. Both conserved end residues are part of each CDR3. A D gene is named only where the DNA matches it firmly.

V	D	CDR3
TRBV29-1	.	CSVGGEAFF
TRBV5-1	.	CASRPSSAAEGSPLHF
TRBV11-2	TRBD2	CASSLGSLGTSGDTQYF
TRBV7-9	TRBD2	CATGLAGTYEQYF
TRBV24-1	.	CATSRTGGGTDTQYF
TRBV12-5	.	CASGDQPRQQYDEQFF
TRBV12-3/TRBV12-4	.	CASSLGEHYNEQFF
TRBV12-3/TRBV12-4	.	CASTLRGQETQYF
TRBV24-1	TRBD1	CATSAERGTANTGELFF
TRBV12-3/TRBV12-4	.	CASSLGVATDTQYF
TRBV19	TRBD1	CASSAGQYNQPQHF
TRBV12-3/TRBV12-4	.	CASSLGAWNTEAFF
TRBV7-8	TRBD2	CASSPPRQAGGAYEQYF